This TCR beta chain is drawn from a study of blood T cell repertoires in COVID-19. Overall study: The United States, Italy and Spain were the sources of the acute and convalescent COVID-19 samples. In each case, the material was cDNA or gDNA derived from T cells, B-cell-depleted T cells, or PBMCs.

A few counts support this clone. Repertoires were generated with immunoSEQ multiplex PCR, while TCRdb's copy carries only in-frame clones and drops some. The data contain about 100,000 clones, roughly 87% of them singletons. V lost 7 bases, J lost 0 bases, and 13 bases lay in between. Germline V gene data show CDR1 as LNHDA and CDR2 as SQIVND (reference sequence). The CDR3 consists of 16 residues. The sequence was obtained from a man aged 25 to 40 in a cohort sampled during active COVID-19. The V call is TRBV19, the J call TRBJ2-6, with D uncertain. Sequences were obtained from peripheral blood. CDR3 residues: CASTRKRNSGANVLTF. The CDR3 DNA reads TGTGCCAGTACTAGGAAACGGAACTCTGGGGCCAACGTCCTGACTTTC.